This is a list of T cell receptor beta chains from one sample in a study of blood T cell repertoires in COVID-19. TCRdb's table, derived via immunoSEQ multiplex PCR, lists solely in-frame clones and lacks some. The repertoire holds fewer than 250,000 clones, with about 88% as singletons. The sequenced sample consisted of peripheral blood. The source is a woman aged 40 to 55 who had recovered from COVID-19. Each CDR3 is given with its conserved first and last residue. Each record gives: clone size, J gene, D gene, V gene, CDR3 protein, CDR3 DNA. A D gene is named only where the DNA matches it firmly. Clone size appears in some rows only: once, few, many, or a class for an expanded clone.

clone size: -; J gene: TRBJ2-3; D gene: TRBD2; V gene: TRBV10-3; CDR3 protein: CAISVPSGRAADTQYF; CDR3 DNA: TGTGCCATCAGTGTCCCTAGCGGGAGAGCGGCAGATACGCAGTATTTT
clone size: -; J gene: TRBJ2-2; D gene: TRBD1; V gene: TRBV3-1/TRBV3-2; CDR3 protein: CASSQKIWDSTIGSAGELFF; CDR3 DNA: TGTGCCAGCAGCCAAAAAATATGGGACAGTACCATTGGAAGTGCCGGGGAGCTGTTTTTT
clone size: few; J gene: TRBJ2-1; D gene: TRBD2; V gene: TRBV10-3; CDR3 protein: CAISEPAGGPNNEQFF; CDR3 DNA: TGTGCCATCAGTGAGCCAGCGGGAGGGCCAAATAATGAGCAGTTCTTC
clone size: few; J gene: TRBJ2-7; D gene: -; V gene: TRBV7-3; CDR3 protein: CASSPRAQDNEQYF; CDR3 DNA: TGTGCCAGCAGCCCGCGCGCACAGGACAACGAGCAGTACTTC
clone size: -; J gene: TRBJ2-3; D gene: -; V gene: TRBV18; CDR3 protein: CASSPLAPSVGTQYF; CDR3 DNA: TGTGCCAGCTCACCACTAGCCCCCTCTGTGGGTACGCAGTATTTT
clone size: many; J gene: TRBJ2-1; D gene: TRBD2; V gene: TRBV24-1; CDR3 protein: CATSDLRRGRGDNEQFF; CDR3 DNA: TGTGCCACCAGTGATTTGCGTCGAGGGAGGGGCGACAATGAGCAGTTCTTC
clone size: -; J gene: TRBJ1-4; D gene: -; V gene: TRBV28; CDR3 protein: CASSFQTGANEKLFF; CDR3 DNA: TGTGCCAGCAGTTTTCAGACCGGGGCTAATGAAAAACTGTTTTTT
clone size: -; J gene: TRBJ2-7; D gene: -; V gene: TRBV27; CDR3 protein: CASSSTGGGNYEQYF; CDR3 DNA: TGTGCCAGCAGCTCAACGGGAGGGGGCAACTACGAGCAGTACTTC
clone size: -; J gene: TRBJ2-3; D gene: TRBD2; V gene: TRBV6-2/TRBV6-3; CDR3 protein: CASSPALLAGWYF; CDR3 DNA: TGTGCCAGCAGTCCCGCCCTACTAGCGGGATGGTATTTT
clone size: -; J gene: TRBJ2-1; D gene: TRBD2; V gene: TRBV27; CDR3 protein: CASSPPPAGNYNEQFF; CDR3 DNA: TGTGCCAGCAGTCCCCCCCCAGCGGGGAATTACAATGAGCAGTTCTTC
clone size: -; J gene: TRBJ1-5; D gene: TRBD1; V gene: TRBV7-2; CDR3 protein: CASSSQGDQPQHF; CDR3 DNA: TGTGCCAGCAGCTCCCAGGGGGATCAGCCCCAGCATTTT
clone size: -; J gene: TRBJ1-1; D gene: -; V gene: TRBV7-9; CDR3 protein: CASSPGGLEAFF; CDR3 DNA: TGTGCCAGCAGCCCAGGAGGTCTGGAAGCTTTCTTT
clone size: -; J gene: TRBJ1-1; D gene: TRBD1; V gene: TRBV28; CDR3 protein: CASSLRPDRANTEAFF; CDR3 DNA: TGTGCCAGCAGTCTCCGTCCGGACAGGGCGAACACTGAAGCTTTCTTT
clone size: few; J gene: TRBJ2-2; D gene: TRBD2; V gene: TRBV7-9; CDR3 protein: CASSLTTSGFTGELFF; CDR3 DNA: TGTGCCAGCAGCTTAACCACTAGCGGCTTCACCGGGGAGCTGTTTTTT
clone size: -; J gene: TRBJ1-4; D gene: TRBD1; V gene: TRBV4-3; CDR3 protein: CASSQDVPGTGDEKLFF; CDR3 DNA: TGCGCCAGCAGCCAAGATGTCCCGGGGACAGGGGATGAAAAACTGTTTTTT
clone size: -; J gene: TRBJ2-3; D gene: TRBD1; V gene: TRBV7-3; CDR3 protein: CASSQGQGKADTQYF; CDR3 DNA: TGTGCCAGCAGCCAAGGACAGGGGAAAGCAGATACGCAGTATTTT
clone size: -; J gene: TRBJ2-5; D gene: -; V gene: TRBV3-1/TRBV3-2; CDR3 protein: CASSQSETQETQYF; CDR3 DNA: TGTGCCAGCAGCCAATCGGAGACCCAAGAGACCCAGTACTTC
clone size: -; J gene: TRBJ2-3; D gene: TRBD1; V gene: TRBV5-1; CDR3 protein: CASSPGTGLVSTDTQYF; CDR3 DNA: TGCGCCAGCAGCCCCGGGACAGGGCTAGTAAGCACAGATACGCAGTATTTT